Sequencing of this TCR beta chain was carried out in a study of identifying expanded T cells in peripheral blood. The study's findings and limits: Technical replicates showed about 1.1 changed clones; two weeks around 15; four weeks 19.

As regards this clone: What it binds is unknown.

TCRdb's copy holds only in-frame clones and misses some; the assay was immunoSEQ multiplex PCR. Among some 95,000 clones listed, about 86% were seen once. Collection occurred without any documented infections or immune events in donors. CDR1 is SEHNR, CDR2 FQNEAQ, per germline (reference sequence). This CDR3 has 15 residues. J lost 6 bases, V lost 5 bases, and 7 bases had no gene match. The specimen was blood. The sequence came from a person aged 18 to 75 in good health. V gene TRBV7-9 combines with J gene TRBJ2-6, with TRBD2 identical over 7 bases. The CDR3 loop is CASSLGGVSANVLTF. The CDR3 coding sequence is TGTGCCAGCAGCCTTGGGGGGGTGTCGGCCAACGTCCTGACTTTC.